These T cell receptor beta chains were read from a single sample in a study of T-cell memory formation after mild COVID-19. In TCRdb, the 5' RACE reads were re-called with MiXCR into one record per CDR3 protein. The table shows about 200,000 distinct CDR3 sequences, with over 9.5% occurring only once. Specimen: PBMCs or a T cell subset sorted from them (not recorded which). These TCRs come from a young man who had mild COVID-19 (a few samples of this study predate the infection). Cell type and time point are not known. Each CDR3 is given with its conserved first and last residue. The D gene is left open where the match is weak. Clone size is given for some rows only: seen once, a few or many times, or a class if the clone is expanded.

NA	TRBV3-1	NA	TRBJ2-7	CASSHEQGSEQYF	TGTGCCAGCAGCCACGAACAGGGATCCGAGCAGTACTTC
TRBD1	TRBV7-3	NA	TRBJ2-5	CASSLGQDGTQYF	TGTGCCAGCAGCTTGGGACAGGACGGGACCCAGTACTTC
NA	TRBV5-1	NA	TRBJ2-3	CASSPRGDSYTDTQYF	TGCGCCAGCAGCCCCCGGGGGGACAGCTACACAGATACGCAGTATTTT
TRBD2	TRBV12-3/TRBV12-4	NA	TRBJ2-5	CASTGLAGETQYF	TGTGCCAGCACCGGACTAGCGGGGGAGACCCAGTACTTC
NA	TRBV6-5	few	TRBJ1-2	CASSYSTLDGYGYTF	TGTGCCAGCAGTTACTCGACCCTGGATGGCTATGGCTACACCTTC
TRBD1	TRBV2	few	TRBJ2-5	CASSERDRVNGF	TGTGCCAGCAGTGAGCGGGACAGGGTAAATGGCTTC
TRBD1	TRBV29-1	NA	TRBJ2-7	CSTRTGTGYEQYF	TGCAGCACCCGGACAGGGACCGGGTACGAGCAGTACTTC
TRBD1	TRBV6-9	many	TRBJ2-1	CASSSGQGVNEQFF	TGTGCCAGCAGTTCGGGACAGGGGGTTAATGAGCAGTTCTTC
NA	TRBV7-9	NA	TRBJ1-2	CASSAWGIRNHGYTF	TGTGCCAGCAGCGCCTGGGGCATCAGAAATCATGGCTACACCTTC
TRBD1	TRBV19	NA	TRBJ1-5	CASSGTGLGKPQHF	TGTGCCAGCTCCGGGACAGGGCTGGGAAAGCCCCAGCATTTT
TRBD2	TRBV6-1	NA	TRBJ2-3	CASSESGGGRSTDTQYF	TGTGCCAGCAGTGAAAGTGGAGGCGGGAGGAGCACAGATACGCAGTATTTT
NA	TRBV10-3	few	TRBJ1-4	CAIRGTGNEKLFF	TGTGCCATCAGGGGGACTGGGAATGAAAAACTGTTTTTT
NA	TRBV6-5	few	TRBJ1-2	CASSYTRGHGYTF	TGTGCCAGCAGTTACACCCGGGGGCATGGCTACACCTTC
NA	TRBV20-1	few	TRBJ1-2	CSAVQDLNYGYTF	TGCAGTGCGGTACAGGATCTGAACTATGGCTACACCTTC
NA	TRBV20-1	NA	TRBJ2-6	CSASLAAGANVLTF	TGCAGTGCTAGCCTCGCAGCTGGGGCCAACGTCCTGACTTTC
NA	TRBV7-9	few	TRBJ1-6	CASSSDWMNSPLHF	TGTGCCAGCAGCTCGGACTGGATGAATTCACCCCTCCACTTT
NA	TRBV7-9	few	TRBJ1-1	CASSLVAEAFF	TGTGCCAGCAGCTTAGTGGCTGAAGCTTTCTTT
TRBD1	TRBV2	few	TRBJ2-7	CASSGTGGEQYF	TGTGCCAGCAGTGGGACAGGGGGCGAGCAGTACTTC
NA	TRBV11-2	NA	TRBJ1-3	CASSSGNSGNTIYF	TGTGCCAGCAGCTCCGGGAACTCTGGAAACACCATATATTTT
NA	TRBV6-2/TRBV6-3	few	TRBJ1-6	CASSNGRYNSPLHF	TGTGCCAGCAGTAACGGACGTTATAATTCACCCCTCCACTTT
TRBD1	TRBV11-2	few	TRBJ1-2	CASTRPGQKYGYTF	TGTGCCAGCACGAGACCGGGACAGAAGTATGGCTACACCTTC
NA	TRBV20-1	NA	TRBJ1-3	CSARGRNTIYF	TGCAGTGCTAGAGGTCGGAACACCATATATTTT
NA	TRBV20-1	NA	TRBJ1-1	CSATTPSGGALKIF	TGCAGTGCTACGACGCCCTCTGGTGGGGCACTGAAGATCTTT
NA	TRBV7-9	NA	TRBJ2-3	CASGEWENTDTQYF	TGTGCCAGCGGGGAATGGGAAAACACAGATACGCAGTATTTT
NA	TRBV12-3/TRBV12-4	few	TRBJ1-5	CASSRASGQPQHF	TGTGCCAGCAGCCGGGCTTCGGGTCAGCCCCAGCATTTT
NA	TRBV14	few	TRBJ2-2	CASSPWTTLPGELFF	TGTGCCAGCAGCCCTTGGACTACTCTACCCGGGGAGCTGTTTTTT
NA	TRBV5-6	NA	TRBJ2-7	CASSLRGVGYEQYF	TGTGCCAGCAGCTTGAGGGGGGTGGGCTACGAGCAGTACTTC
TRBD2	TRBV7-8	few	TRBJ2-3	CASSSRTSGTDTQYF	TGTGCCAGCAGCTCAAGGACTAGCGGCACAGATACGCAGTATTTT
NA	TRBV5-6	NA	TRBJ2-3	CASSLSRYTDTQYF	TGTGCCAGCAGCTTGAGTCGGTACACAGATACGCAGTATTTT
TRBD2	TRBV20-1	NA	TRBJ2-1	CSAVPAGRDYNEQFF	TGCAGTGCTGTCCCAGCGGGACGGGACTACAATGAGCAGTTCTTC
TRBD1	TRBV29-1	NA	TRBJ1-1	CSVVWFRQGALNTEAFF	TGCAGCGTTGTTTGGTTTCGGCAGGGGGCTTTGAACACTGAAGCTTTCTTT
TRBD1	TRBV25-1	NA	TRBJ2-5	CASGKDRAGQETQYF	TGTGCCAGCGGGAAGGACAGGGCAGGCCAAGAGACCCAGTACTTC
TRBD1	TRBV3-1	few	TRBJ2-1	CASSQPKTGINEQFF	TGTGCCAGCAGCCAACCCAAGACAGGGATCAATGAGCAGTTCTTC
NA	TRBV15	NA	TRBJ1-1	CATSSDQGSSSFF	TGTGCCACCAGCAGTGACCAGGGCTCTTCATCTTTCTTT
TRBD1	TRBV7-3	NA	TRBJ2-3	CASSLTGAGQGGADTQYF	TGTGCCAGCAGCCTCACGGGGGCCGGACAGGGTGGGGCAGATACGCAGTATTTT
NA	TRBV6-2/TRBV6-3	many	TRBJ1-2	CASWITQHGYTF	TGTGCCAGCTGGATTACTCAACATGGCTACACCTTC
TRBD2	TRBV7-2	few	TRBJ2-5	CASSLTRTSGGAEETQYF	TGTGCCAGCAGCCTAACCCGGACTAGCGGGGGGGCAGAGGAGACCCAGTACTTC
NA	TRBV20-1	NA	TRBJ1-4	CSARGRDTSEKLFF	TGCAGTGCTAGAGGTCGGGATACGAGTGAAAAACTGTTTTTT
TRBD2	TRBV14	few	TRBJ2-3	CASATRIGLAGGRSDTQYF	TGTGCCAGCGCGACCAGAATTGGACTAGCGGGGGGAAGATCGGATACGCAGTATTTT
TRBD1	TRBV19	few	TRBJ1-2	CASSIAGTGGYGYTF	TGTGCCAGTAGTATAGCTGGGACAGGGGGCTATGGCTACACCTTC
NA	TRBV14	few	TRBJ1-1	CASSLWGGMNTEAFF	TGTGCCAGCAGCCTTTGGGGAGGAATGAACACTGAAGCTTTCTTT
NA	TRBV12-3/TRBV12-4	NA	TRBJ2-7	CASSLEVRAREQYF	TGTGCCAGCAGTTTAGAGGTCAGGGCGCGGGAGCAGTACTTC
NA	TRBV24-1	NA	TRBJ2-5	CATSDPRTGAETQYF	TGTGCCACCAGTGATCCACGGACTGGAGCGGAGACCCAGTACTTC
TRBD1	TRBV12-3/TRBV12-4	NA	TRBJ1-1	CASSLRTGPNTEAFF	TGTGCCAGCAGTTTACGGACAGGGCCGAACACTGAAGCTTTCTTT
NA	TRBV6-5	NA	TRBJ2-1	CASSRGRLPGYNEQFF	TGTGCCAGCAGTCGTGGACGGCTACCGGGATACAATGAGCAGTTCTTC
TRBD1	TRBV6-5	NA	TRBJ1-2	CASSYLNRGGYTF	TGTGCCAGCAGTTATTTAAACAGGGGTGGCTACACCTTC
NA	TRBV2	NA	TRBJ2-1	CASSGRSYNEQFF	TGTGCCAGCAGCGGCAGGAGCTACAATGAGCAGTTCTTC
NA	TRBV6-6	NA	TRBJ2-1	CASSSGWVAYNEQFF	TGTGCCAGCAGTTCGGGCTGGGTCGCCTACAATGAGCAGTTCTTC